The 12 T cell receptor beta chains given below trace back to one sample, sequenced in a study of human T cells and chemical hapten exposure (dated by TCRdb to about 2021). The library was built by means of RACE. These reads were obtained on a NextSeq 500. Using fastp trimming at Q25 and MiXCR clonotype assembly, TCRdb reanalyzed the public sequencing data and kept in-frame beta chains. Records with the same CDR3 protein are collapsed into one entry carrying the most frequent genes and DNA. Here the sample has roughly 260,000 distinct CDR3 sequences; 7% to 10% occur a single time. The top ten constitute 2% to 3% of the sample. The sample's time point label, in plain terms: pre-sensitization, week 0. Interpreted using the paper, the treatment or condition label stands for: therapeutic diphenylcyclopropenone sensitization with weekly scalp DPC. Sequencing was performed on whole blood, taken in connection with sensitization to the hapten diphenylcyclopropenone (DPC). The origin of the receptors is a middle-aged woman with alopecia areata. Some clones in this sample may be carry-over from other donors' samples.

V gene TRBV18 combines with J gene TRBJ1-4; D remains ambiguous. The V gene lost 6 bases and the J gene lost 0 bases, with 14 bases spanning the gap. Germline loops: CDR1 KGHSH, CDR2 LQKENI. The CDR3 runs 16 residues. CDR3 loop: CASSARSRATNEKLFF. Here the CDR3 DNA reads TGTGCCAGCTCCGCTCGATCCCGGGCAACTAATGAAAAACTGTTTTTT.

This clonotype has a count of ten or more. V and J are TRBV7-8 and TRBJ2-7; D possibly corresponds to TRBD1 (6 bases). In germline, CDR1 is SGHVS, CDR2 FQNEAQ. This CDR3 is built from 15 residues. Trimming removed 5 bases from V and 4 bases from J, with 18 bases in between. Here the CDR3 reads CASSPAGAGQYEQYF. The CDR3 DNA reads as TGTGCCAGCAGCCCGGCAGGGGCAGGGCAGTACGAGCAGTACTTC.

This clonotype was seen ten or more times. The DNA of the CDR3 is TGTGCCAGCAGCCGACGAGGACTAGGAACTAGCACAGATACGCAGTATTTT. The encoded protein is CASSRRGLGTSTDTQYF. The chain couples TRBV6-5 to TRBJ2-3; 7 nucleotides line up with TRBD2. CDR3 length equals 17 residues. V lost 6 bases, J lost 0 bases, and 12 bases stayed unmatched. Germline V CDR1 and CDR2: MNHEY, SVGAGI.

The rearrangement joins TRBV10-3 to TRBJ1-4; D is ambiguous. Germline CDR1 reads ENHRY; CDR2 reads SYGVKD. CDR3 size: 14 residues. The V end was cut by 0 bases, the J end by 8 bases, with 10 bases between. The CDR3 DNA reads as TGTGCCATCAGTGAGTCGGCGAAGGGAGAAAAACTGTTTTTT. It encodes CAISESAKGEKLFF.

This clonotype was observed a handful of times. J is TRBJ1-1 and V is TRBV7-9, with D uncertain. V gave up 5 bases and J gave up 5 bases, with 15 bases separating them. Germline CDR1 is SEHNR and CDR2 is FQNEAQ (reference sequence). There are 14 residues in the CDR3. CDR3 in DNA: TGTGCCAGCAGCCCTCTCTTACTCTCGACTGAAGCTTTCTTT. Protein sequence: CASSPLLLSTEAFF.

This clonotype was detected ten times or more. The rearrangement links TRBV6-5 to TRBJ1-5; D gene uncertain. Germline CDR1 reads MNHEY; CDR2 reads SVGAGI. This CDR3 has 14 amino acids. Trimming removed 6 bases at V and 8 bases at J, with 17 bases between. CDR3 sequence (DNA): TGTGCCAGCAGCAGCTTGTCGTCCGGGGAGCCCCAGCATTTT. Encoded protein: CASSSLSSGEPQHF.

Only a few counts were recorded for this clonotype. The chain uses TRBV7-9 and TRBJ2-7; TRBD2 matches at 7 bases. After removal of 8 bases from V and 3 bases from J, the junction contained 1 base not matched to a gene. CDR3 length: 11 amino acids. CDR1 is SEHNR, CDR2 FQNEAQ, per germline (reference sequence). Here the CDR3 DNA reads TGTGCCAGCGGGGGGGACTACGAGCAGTACTTC. It codes for CASGGDYEQYF. Based on the CDR3 plus reference TRBV7-9 and TRBJ2-7, the full variable domain is DTGVSQNPRHKITKRGQNVTFRCDPISEHNRLYWYRQTLGQGPEFLTYFQNEAQLEKSRLLSDRFSAERPKGSFSTLEIQRTEQGDSAMYLCASGGDYEQYFGPGTRLTVT.

V gene TRBV28 combines with J gene TRBJ2-1; D is unclear. This CDR3 has 14 amino acids. V was shortened by 6 bases and J by 9 bases, with 18 bases between the two germline ends. In germline, CDR1 is MDHEN, CDR2 SYDVKM. CDR3 sequence reads: CASREEGYTTEQFF. CDR3 DNA sequence: TGTGCCAGCAGAGAAGAAGGGTACACAACTGAGCAGTTCTTC.

This clonotype was seen a handful of times. The gene calls are TRBV24-1 and TRBJ2-3; no definite D call. The germline V gene has CDR1 KGHDR and CDR2 SFDVKD. The V and J ends lost 0 bases and 2 bases respectively, with 8 bases between them. The CDR3 sequence is 15 residues long. Here the CDR3 DNA reads TGTGCCACCAGTGATTTGTGGCAGAACACAGATACGCAGTATTTT. Translation gives CATSDLWQNTDTQYF.

This clonotype was recorded a few times. The gene calls are TRBV10-3 and TRBJ2-7; D tentatively reads TRBD1 or TRBD2 (5 bases each). V gave up 9 bases and J gave up 2 bases, with 14 bases separating them. In germline, CDR1 is ENHRY, CDR2 SYGVKD. The CDR3 extends over 13 amino acids. CDR3 nucleotides: TGTGCCATTTCCGGGACGGAGGCCTACGAGCAGTACTTC. It encodes CAISGTEAYEQYF.

There are a few counts of this clonotype. The J gene is TRBJ2-3, the V gene TRBV11-1; D is unresolved. The CDR3 has 17 residues. V was shortened by 5 bases and J by 1 base, with 19 bases between the two germline ends. The V gene's germline CDR1 is SGHAT and CDR2 FQDESV (reference sequence). CDR3 sequence reads: CASSQNNPLTGTDTQYF. As DNA, the CDR3 is TGTGCCAGCAGCCAAAACAACCCATTGACGGGCACAGATACGCAGTATTTT.

V gene TRBV6-2 or TRBV6-3 combines with J gene TRBJ2-3; 9 bases agree with TRBD2. This CDR3 is built from 16 residues. V shed 2 bases and J 2 bases; nucleotides not matched to a gene: 5. Germline V gene sequence: CDR1 MNHEY, CDR2 SVGEGT. CDR3 nucleotide sequence: TGTGCCAGCAGTTACCCGAGCGGGAGGCCCACAGATACGCAGTATTTT. As protein: CASSYPSGRPTDTQYF.